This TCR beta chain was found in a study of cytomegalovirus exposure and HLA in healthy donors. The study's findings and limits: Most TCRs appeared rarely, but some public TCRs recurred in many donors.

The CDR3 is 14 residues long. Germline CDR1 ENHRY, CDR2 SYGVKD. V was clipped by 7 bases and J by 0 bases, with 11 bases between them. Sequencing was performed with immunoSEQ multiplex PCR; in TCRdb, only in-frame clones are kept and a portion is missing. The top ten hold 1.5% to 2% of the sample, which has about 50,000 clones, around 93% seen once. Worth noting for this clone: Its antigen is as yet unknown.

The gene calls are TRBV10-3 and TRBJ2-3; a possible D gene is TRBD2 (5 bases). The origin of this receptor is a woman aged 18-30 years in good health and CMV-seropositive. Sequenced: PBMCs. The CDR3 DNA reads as TGTGCCATCAAGGAGGTGTTAAGCACAGATACGCAGTATTTT. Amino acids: CAIKEVLSTDTQYF.